One and the same sample provided the 13 T cell receptor beta chains below, sequenced in a study of post-analysis software for immune sequencing data. Study-wide points: TRBV5-6, TRBV5-1 and TRBV20-1 belonged to a set of about 5 TRBV segments that were more frequent in patients than controls.

Presence of unique molecular identifiers characterized the TCR beta cDNA libraries. A single record per CDR3 protein comes from TCRdb applying MiXCR to the PCR reads. This table holds 350,000 to 500,000 distinct CDR3 sequences, 35% to 45% found once. Their recognized antigens are unknown. Specimen: blood. The origin of the receptors is a girl aged 2-10 years with multiple sclerosis.

The chain has TRBV10-3 and TRBJ2-3; D gene uncertain. Germline CDR1 is ENHRY and CDR2 is SYGVKD. This CDR3 is 17 amino acids long. Trimming stripped 4 bases from V and 0 bases from J, with 17 bases between. This chain's CDR3 is CAISGFSASTSTDTQYF. The DNA of the CDR3 is TGTGCCATCAGTGGTTTTTCCGCCAGCACTAGCACAGATACGCAGTATTTT.

V and J are TRBV28 and TRBJ2-3; possible D gene TRBD1, 5 bases. The V gene's germline CDR1 is MDHEN and CDR2 SYDVKM. V dropped 3 bases and J dropped 2 bases, with 9 bases sitting between them. CDR3 length: 14 residues. The DNA of the CDR3 is TGTGCCAGCAGTTTCGCAGGGATCACAGATACGCAGTATTTT. Its protein is CASSFAGITDTQYF.

This clonotype was counted between two and nine times. The genes are TRBV29-1 and TRBJ2-3; TRBD2 matches at 9 bases. This CDR3 is 15 amino acids long. V lost 7 bases, J lost 5 bases, and 13 bases stayed unmatched. CDR1 and CDR2 from the germline V gene are SQVTM and ANQGSEA. Written as DNA, the CDR3 is TGCAGCGGGTGCGGGAGGGCCGAGGGCGAAGATACGCAGTATTTT. Translation: CSGCGRAEGEDTQYF.

J is TRBJ2-5 and V is TRBV20-1, with 8 nucleotides matching TRBD2. V shed 0 bases, J shed 11 bases, and the junction held 14 bases outside the gene matches. Germline loops: CDR1 DFQATT, CDR2 SNEGSKA (reference sequence). The CDR3 spans 15 residues. The CDR3 protein is CSARDLREAYNEQYF. CDR3 sequence (DNA): TGCAGTGCTAGAGATTTGCGGGAGGCTTACAATGAGCAGTACTTC.

This clonotype has more than one count but fewer than ten. The rearrangement links TRBV3-1 to TRBJ1-2, with TRBD1 matching over 7 bases. The junction had 5 bases not matched to a gene; V was cut back by 0 bases and J by 4 bases. The CDR3 covers 15 residues. Germline V lookup: CDR1 LGHDT, CDR2 YNNKEL (reference sequence). The CDR3 nucleotides read TGTGCCAGCAGCCAAGATCCGGGGACAGTCTATGGCTACACCTTC. Translation: CASSQDPGTVYGYTF.

The rearrangement uses TRBV11-2 and TRBJ2-7; 11 positions agree with TRBD2. J was trimmed by 1 base and V by 3 bases; bases with no gene match: 8. The CDR3 runs 17 residues. The germline V gene has CDR1 SGHAT and CDR2 FQNNGV. CDR3 in DNA: TGTGCCAGCAGCTTTCAAACCGGGACTAGCGGATCCTACGAGCAGTACTTC. Its protein product is CASSFQTGTSGSYEQYF.

The V gene is TRBV7-2, the J gene TRBJ2-1; tentative D call: TRBD2 (5 bases). Trimming pared 4 bases from V and 8 bases from J, leaving 15 bases between. CDR1 and CDR2 from the germline V gene are SGHTA and FQGNSA. The CDR3 extends over 14 amino acids. The CDR3 DNA follows: TGTGCCAGCAGCTCGGACTCAGCCAGCGATGAGCAGTTCTTC. Its translation: CASSSDSASDEQFF.

The chain is built from TRBV2 and TRBJ2-2; the match to TRBD1 covers 9 bases. Germline CDR1 and CDR2: SNHLY and FYNNEI. The CDR3 covers 12 residues. V was clipped by 10 bases and J by 7 bases; unmatched bases: 4. For the CDR3, the DNA is TGTGCCAAGGGACAGGGTGACGGGGAGCTGTTTTTT. It encodes CAKGQGDGELFF.

This clonotype has just a few counts. CDR3 DNA sequence: TGTGCCAGCAGCCCACTACACGGCGCGGGACAAGCCTACGAGCAGTACTTC. Its protein is CASSPLHGAGQAYEQYF. The genes are TRBV7-9 and TRBJ2-7, with D perhaps given as TRBD1 or TRBD2 (6 bases each). V shed 5 bases and J shed 2 bases, with 22 bases lying between them. The germline V gene has CDR1 SEHNR and CDR2 FQNEAQ (reference sequence). CDR3 size: 17 residues.

This clonotype was picked up a small number of times. The chain links TRBV7-6 to TRBJ2-1; no firm D call. The CDR3 length is 13 residues. Germline CDR1 and CDR2: SGHVS and FNYEAQ. The V end was cut by 3 bases, the J end by 6 bases, with 9 bases between. CDR3: CASSLIYSNEQFF. The CDR3, as DNA: TGTGCCAGCAGCTTGATTTACTCCAATGAGCAGTTCTTC.

This clonotype has a handful of counts. V and J are TRBV5-1 and TRBJ2-5; 8 positions agree with TRBD1. The end of the DNA fits TRBJ2-7 better, so the J call may be wrong. The germline gives CDR1 SGHRS, CDR2 YFSETQ. This CDR3 has 14 residues. The CDR3 loop reads CASSLAGGDYEQYF. CDR3 nucleotide sequence: TGCGCCAGCAGCCTCGCAGGGGGCGACTACGAGCAGTACTTC.

The rearrangement joins TRBV5-1 to TRBJ1-4, with D unresolved. The V end lost 4 bases, the J end lost 6 bases, and 16 bases lay between the germline ends. CDR1 and CDR2 (germline): SGHRS, YFSETQ. The CDR3 runs 15 residues. CDR3 protein: CASSPIEDGDEKLFF. CDR3 sequence (DNA): TGCGCCAGCAGCCCGATCGAGGACGGGGATGAAAAACTGTTTTTT.

This clonotype was counted between two and nine times. The gene calls are TRBV29-1 and TRBJ2-7; D gene ambiguous. Germline V lookup: CDR1 SQVTM, CDR2 ANQGSEA. Deletions cut 7 bases from V and 7 bases from J, with 17 bases between. The length of the CDR3 is 12 residues. The CDR3 nucleotides read TGCAGCGCTACACAGATTCACAATGAGCAGTACTTC. Residues: CSATQIHNEQYF.